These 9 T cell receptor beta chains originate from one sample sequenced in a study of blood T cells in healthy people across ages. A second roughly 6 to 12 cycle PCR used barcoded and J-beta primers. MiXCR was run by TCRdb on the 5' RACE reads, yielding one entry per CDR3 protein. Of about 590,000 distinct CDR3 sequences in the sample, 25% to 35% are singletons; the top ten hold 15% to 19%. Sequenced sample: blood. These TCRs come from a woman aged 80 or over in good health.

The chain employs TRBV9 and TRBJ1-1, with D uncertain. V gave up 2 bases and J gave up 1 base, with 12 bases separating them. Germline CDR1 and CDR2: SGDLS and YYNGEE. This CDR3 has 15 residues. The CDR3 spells CASSVDPYQNTEAFF. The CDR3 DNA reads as TGTGCCAGCAGCGTGGACCCTTACCAGAACACTGAAGCTTTCTTT.

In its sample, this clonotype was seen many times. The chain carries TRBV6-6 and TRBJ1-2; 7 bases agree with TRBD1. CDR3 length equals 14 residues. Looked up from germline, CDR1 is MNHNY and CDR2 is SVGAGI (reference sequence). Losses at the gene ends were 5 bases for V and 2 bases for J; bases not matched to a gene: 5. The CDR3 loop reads CASSTHRGNYGYTF. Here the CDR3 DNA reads TGTGCCAGCAGTACGCACAGGGGAAACTATGGCTACACCTTC.

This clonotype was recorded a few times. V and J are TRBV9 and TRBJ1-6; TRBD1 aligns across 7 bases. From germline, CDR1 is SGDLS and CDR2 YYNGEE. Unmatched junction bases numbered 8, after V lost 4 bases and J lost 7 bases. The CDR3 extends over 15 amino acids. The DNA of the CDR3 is TGTGCCAGCAGCCTAACCGGACAGGAGAATTCACCCCTCCACTTT. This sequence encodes CASSLTGQENSPLHF. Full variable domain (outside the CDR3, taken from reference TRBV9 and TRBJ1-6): DSGVTQTPKHLITATGQRVTLRCSPRSGDLSVYWYQQSLDQGLQFLIQYYNGEERAKGNILERFSAQQFPDLHSELNLSSLELGDSALYFCASSLTGQENSPLHFGNGTRLTVT.

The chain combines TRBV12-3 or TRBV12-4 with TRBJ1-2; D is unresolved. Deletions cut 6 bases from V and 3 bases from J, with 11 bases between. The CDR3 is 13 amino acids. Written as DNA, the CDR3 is TGTGCCAGCAGATTGAAAAGGGACTATGGCTACACCTTC. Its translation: CASRLKRDYGYTF.

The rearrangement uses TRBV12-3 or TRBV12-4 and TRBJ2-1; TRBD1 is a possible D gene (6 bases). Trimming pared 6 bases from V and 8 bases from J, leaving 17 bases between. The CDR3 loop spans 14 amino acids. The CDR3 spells CASSRGHSAYEQFF. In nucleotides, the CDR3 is TGTGCCAGCAGCCGGGGACACTCAGCGTATGAGCAGTTCTTC.

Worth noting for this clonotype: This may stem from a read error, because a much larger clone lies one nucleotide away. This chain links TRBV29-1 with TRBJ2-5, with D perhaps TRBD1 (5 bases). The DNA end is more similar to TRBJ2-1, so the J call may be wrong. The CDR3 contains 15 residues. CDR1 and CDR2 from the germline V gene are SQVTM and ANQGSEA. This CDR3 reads CSVEEDSGRQETQFF. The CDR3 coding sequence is TGCAGCGTTGAAGAAGACAGTGGACGGCAAGAGACCCAGTTCTTC.

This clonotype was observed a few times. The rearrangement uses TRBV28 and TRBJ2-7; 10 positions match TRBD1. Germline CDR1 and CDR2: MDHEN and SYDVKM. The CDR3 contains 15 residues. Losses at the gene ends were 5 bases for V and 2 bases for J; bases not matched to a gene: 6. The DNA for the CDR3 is TGTGCCAGCAGTCTCCGGGACAGGGGAGCCTACGAGCAGTACTTC. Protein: CASSLRDRGAYEQYF.

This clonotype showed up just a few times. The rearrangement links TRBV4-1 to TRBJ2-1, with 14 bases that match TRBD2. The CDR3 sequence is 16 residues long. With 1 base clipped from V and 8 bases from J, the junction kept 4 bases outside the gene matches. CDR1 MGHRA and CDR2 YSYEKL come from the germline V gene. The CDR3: CASSQGGTSGSDEQFF. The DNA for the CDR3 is TGCGCCAGCAGCCAAGGCGGGACTAGCGGGAGCGATGAGCAGTTCTTC.

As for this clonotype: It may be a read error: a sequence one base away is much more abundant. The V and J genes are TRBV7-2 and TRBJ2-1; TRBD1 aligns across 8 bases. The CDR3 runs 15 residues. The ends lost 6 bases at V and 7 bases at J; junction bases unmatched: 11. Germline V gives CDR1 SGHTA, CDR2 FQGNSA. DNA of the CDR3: TGTGCCAGCAGTAACCAGGGGGCCGGGCGGAATGAGCAGTTCTTC. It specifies CASSNQGAGRNEQFF.